This TCR beta chain was identified in a study of shared clonotypes between healthy human individuals. This clone was recorded only once. Its specificity is not known. Terminally differentiated effector memory CD45RA+ cells were excluded from the naive CD8 cells, which were CD45RO-negative and positively selected for CCR7. In the authors' workflow: Filtering differed because ImmunoSEQ produced junction-only sequences that carried no quality scores. Only in-frame clones appear in the TCRdb table, and some are missing; sequencing was by immunoSEQ multiplex PCR. The V and J calls and the clone size are those of that table, but D and trimming were determined from the DNA. The table has 550,000 to 750,000 clones, around 95% seen once; the top ten hold 0.1% to 0.11%. General study results and limits: Estimated clonotype richness was generally higher in naive than memory subsets.

This receptor was taken from a woman aged 30 to 39 in good health. The specimen sequenced was naive CD8+ T cells sorted from blood.

In nucleotides, the CDR3 is TGTGCCAGCAGTCCAACTAGTCTCAGCTACGAGCAGTACTTC. Protein: CASSPTSLSYEQYF. The J gene is TRBJ2-7, the V gene TRBV2; tentatively, D is TRBD2 (5 bases). The germline V and J ends were trimmed by 5 bases and 3 bases, with 14 bases remaining between them. The CDR3 spans 14 residues. From germline, CDR1 is SNHLY and CDR2 FYNNEI.